This is a list of T cell receptor beta chains from one sample in a study of long-term antiretroviral therapy in people with HIV. Generated by immunoSEQ multiplex PCR, the TCRdb table keeps only in-frame clones and is missing some. The profile covers some 22,000 clones, with 88% appearing a single time and roughly 6% taken by the ten largest. Source: unsorted PBMCs, taken 0.6 years after starting antiretroviral therapy. The source of these receptors is a man in his 60s with HIV. CDR3s include the opening cysteine and the closing phenylalanine or tryptophan. A D gene is named only where the DNA matches it firmly. Clone size, where shown, is once, few, many, or a class for clones that have expanded.

j_gene: TRBJ1-3
d_gene: .
abundance: .
v_gene: TRBV29-1
CDR3nt: TGCAGCGTTGATTCAGGTTCTGGAAACACCATATATTTT
CDR3aa: CSVDSGSGNTIYF

j_gene: TRBJ1-4
d_gene: .
abundance: .
v_gene: TRBV7-9
CDR3nt: TGTGCCAGCAGCTTTAGGGCTAATGAAAAACTGTTTTTT
CDR3aa: CASSFRANEKLFF

j_gene: TRBJ1-5
d_gene: TRBD1
abundance: .
v_gene: TRBV18
CDR3nt: TGTGCCAGCTCACCTCGGCAGGGGGATCAGCCCCAGCATTTT
CDR3aa: CASSPRQGDQPQHF

j_gene: TRBJ2-6
d_gene: .
abundance: once
v_gene: TRBV9
CDR3nt: TGTGCCAGCAGACTAGATCTCTCTGGGGCCAACGTCCTGACTTTC
CDR3aa: CASRLDLSGANVLTF

j_gene: TRBJ1-2
d_gene: .
abundance: .
v_gene: TRBV20-1
CDR3nt: TGCAGTCCCGACCGGGACGGGGGCTACACCTTC
CDR3aa: CSPDRDGGYTF

j_gene: TRBJ1-2
d_gene: TRBD1
abundance: .
v_gene: TRBV28
CDR3nt: TGTGCCAGCAGTTCACCCGCGACAGGGGGAGGCTACACCTTC
CDR3aa: CASSSPATGGGYTF

j_gene: TRBJ1-1
d_gene: TRBD1
abundance: .
v_gene: TRBV5-1
CDR3nt: TGCGCCAGCAGCTTCTTCGGGACAGTGAACACTGAAGCTTTCTTT
CDR3aa: CASSFFGTVNTEAFF

j_gene: TRBJ1-1
d_gene: .
abundance: .
v_gene: TRBV5-1
CDR3nt: TGCGCCAGCAGCTTGGATCCGGGGGACACTGAAGCTTTCTTT
CDR3aa: CASSLDPGDTEAFF

j_gene: TRBJ1-2
d_gene: .
abundance: .
v_gene: TRBV4-3
CDR3nt: TGCGCCAGCAGCCCCCTTCCTGAGGGTGGCTACACCTTC
CDR3aa: CASSPLPEGGYTF

j_gene: TRBJ2-2
d_gene: .
abundance: once
v_gene: TRBV30
CDR3nt: TGTGCCTCGGACGGGCGTCCGGCCTCCACCGGGGAGCTGTTTTTT
CDR3aa: CASDGRPASTGELFF

j_gene: TRBJ1-1
d_gene: .
abundance: .
v_gene: TRBV5-4
CDR3nt: TGTGCCAGCAGCTCGGTGGGGCTAAGGGCTTTCTTT
CDR3aa: CASSSVGLRAFF

j_gene: TRBJ1-4
d_gene: .
abundance: .
v_gene: TRBV9
CDR3nt: TGTGCCAGCAGCGTAATGGGGTTAGTCAAGGAAAAACTGTTTTTT
CDR3aa: CASSVMGLVKEKLFF

j_gene: TRBJ1-2
d_gene: .
abundance: .
v_gene: TRBV5-6
CDR3nt: TGTGCCAGCAGTCACCCGGACAGCTATGGCTACACCTTC
CDR3aa: CASSHPDSYGYTF

j_gene: TRBJ2-3
d_gene: .
abundance: .
v_gene: TRBV15
CDR3nt: TGTGCCACCAGCGGACCCAAAACCGGGACGAACCCTAGCACAGATACGCAGTATTTT
CDR3aa: CATSGPKTGTNPSTDTQYF

j_gene: TRBJ1-2
d_gene: .
abundance: .
v_gene: TRBV9
CDR3nt: TGTGCCAGCAGCGTAGGCCTCCAGCACTTCTACGGTGGCTACACCTTC
CDR3aa: CASSVGLQHFYGGYTF

j_gene: TRBJ1-1
d_gene: .
abundance: once
v_gene: TRBV6-6
CDR3nt: TGTGCCAGCAGCCCGACAAGTATGAACACTGAAGCTTTCTTT
CDR3aa: CASSPTSMNTEAFF

j_gene: TRBJ2-5
d_gene: TRBD1
abundance: .
v_gene: TRBV10-3
CDR3nt: TGTGCCATCAGTGAGCCGGGACAGGGGTGGGGGACCCAGTACTTC
CDR3aa: CAISEPGQGWGTQYF

j_gene: TRBJ2-3
d_gene: .
abundance: .
v_gene: TRBV5-1
CDR3nt: TGCGCCAGCAGCGTTATACAGGGCAAGGAAGATACGCAGTATTTT
CDR3aa: CASSVIQGKEDTQYF

j_gene: TRBJ1-4
d_gene: .
abundance: .
v_gene: TRBV5-1
CDR3nt: TGCGCCAGCAGCCTAGCCCCAGACCTTGAGGGTGAAAAACTGTTTTTT
CDR3aa: CASSLAPDLEGEKLFF

j_gene: TRBJ2-1
d_gene: TRBD2
abundance: .
v_gene: TRBV27
CDR3nt: TGTGCCAGCAGTCGCTTCCGACTAGCGGGAAACGAGCAGTTCTTC
CDR3aa: CASSRFRLAGNEQFF

j_gene: TRBJ1-5
d_gene: .
abundance: .
v_gene: TRBV5-8
CDR3nt: TGTGCCAGCAGCTTGGATCAAAACGGGCCCCAGCATTTT
CDR3aa: CASSLDQNGPQHF

j_gene: TRBJ1-5
d_gene: .
abundance: .
v_gene: TRBV5-6
CDR3nt: TGTGCCAGCAGCTTGAGGGCGAATCAGCCCCAGCATTTT
CDR3aa: CASSLRANQPQHF

j_gene: TRBJ2-5
d_gene: .
abundance: .
v_gene: TRBV30
CDR3nt: TGTGCCTGGAGTGTAAGCCAAGCCCAGTACTTC
CDR3aa: CAWSVSQAQYF

j_gene: TRBJ2-7
d_gene: .
abundance: .
v_gene: TRBV15
CDR3nt: TGTGCCACCAGCAGAGACTCGGACTTCCCCTACGAGCAGTACTTC
CDR3aa: CATSRDSDFPYEQYF

j_gene: TRBJ2-7
d_gene: .
abundance: .
v_gene: TRBV2
CDR3nt: TGTGCCAGCAGTGATGCCAGGTTCTCCTACGAGCAGTACTTC
CDR3aa: CASSDARFSYEQYF

j_gene: TRBJ2-2
d_gene: .
abundance: .
v_gene: TRBV4-3
CDR3nt: TGCGCCAGCAGCCAAGACCCCTTGGGAGGATCCGGTTGGGGGGAGCTGTTTTTT
CDR3aa: CASSQDPLGGSGWGELFF

j_gene: TRBJ2-5
d_gene: .
abundance: .
v_gene: TRBV5-1
CDR3nt: TGCGCCAGCAGCTTGCTGCAAGAGACCCAGTACTTC
CDR3aa: CASSLLQETQYF

j_gene: TRBJ2-7
d_gene: .
abundance: few
v_gene: TRBV29-1
CDR3nt: TGCAGCGCCACAATACCTACAGGGATCGGGCAGTACTTC
CDR3aa: CSATIPTGIGQYF

j_gene: TRBJ2-5
d_gene: TRBD2
abundance: .
v_gene: TRBV5-1
CDR3nt: TGCGCCAGCAGCTTGAGGTTAATAGCGGGAGTTTGGGAGACCCAGTACTTC
CDR3aa: CASSLRLIAGVWETQYF

j_gene: TRBJ1-6
d_gene: .
abundance: .
v_gene: TRBV11-2
CDR3nt: TGTGCCAGCAGCTTAGAGATCAGGGGATTGGATTCACCCCTCCACTTT
CDR3aa: CASSLEIRGLDSPLHF

j_gene: TRBJ2-3
d_gene: .
abundance: .
v_gene: TRBV10-3
CDR3nt: TGTGCCATCAGTGAGTCCACAGTAATCCGGGCGGGCGCAGATACGCAGTATTTT
CDR3aa: CAISESTVIRAGADTQYF

j_gene: TRBJ1-2
d_gene: .
abundance: .
v_gene: TRBV4-1
CDR3nt: TGCGCCAGCAGCCAAGACACTAACCGTGACTATGGCTACACCTTC
CDR3aa: CASSQDTNRDYGYTF

j_gene: TRBJ2-6
d_gene: .
abundance: once
v_gene: TRBV21-1
CDR3nt: TGTGCCAGCAGCAAAGACAGTTCTGGGGCCAACGTCCTGACTTTC
CDR3aa: CASSKDSSGANVLTF

j_gene: TRBJ2-7
d_gene: .
abundance: .
v_gene: TRBV7-2
CDR3nt: TGTGCCAGCAGACCCTACAGTACTAGATCCTACGAGCAGTACTTC
CDR3aa: CASRPYSTRSYEQYF

j_gene: TRBJ2-1
d_gene: .
abundance: .
v_gene: TRBV9
CDR3nt: TGTGCCAGCAGCGTAGATCACTACTACAATGAGCAGTTCTTC
CDR3aa: CASSVDHYYNEQFF

j_gene: TRBJ2-4
d_gene: TRBD2
abundance: .
v_gene: TRBV7-6
CDR3nt: TGTGCCAGCAGCCCACAGCTACTAGCGGTTGACATTCAGTACTTC
CDR3aa: CASSPQLLAVDIQYF

j_gene: TRBJ1-2
d_gene: .
abundance: few
v_gene: TRBV7-9
CDR3nt: TGTGCCAGCAGCCCAGACATAAGTGGCTACACCTTC
CDR3aa: CASSPDISGYTF

j_gene: TRBJ2-3
d_gene: TRBD2
abundance: .
v_gene: TRBV7-6
CDR3nt: TGTGCCAGCAGCCCGACTAGCGGGGGGACCCTCGATACGCAGTATTTT
CDR3aa: CASSPTSGGTLDTQYF

j_gene: TRBJ2-5
d_gene: .
abundance: once
v_gene: TRBV7-2
CDR3nt: TGTGCCAGCAGCTTAGAGCGGGAAGAGACCCAGTACTTC
CDR3aa: CASSLEREETQYF

j_gene: TRBJ1-5
d_gene: .
abundance: .
v_gene: TRBV5-5
CDR3nt: TGTGCCAGCAGCTTGGGGGTAGTGGTGGGCAATCAGCCCCAGCATTTT
CDR3aa: CASSLGVVVGNQPQHF

j_gene: TRBJ1-5
d_gene: .
abundance: .
v_gene: TRBV18
CDR3nt: TGTGCCAGCTCCCGGCCAGGAGAAAATCAGCCCCAGCATTTT
CDR3aa: CASSRPGENQPQHF

j_gene: TRBJ2-1
d_gene: .
abundance: .
v_gene: TRBV7-3
CDR3nt: TGTGCCAGCAGCTTAGAGGGGGTTTCCGGGCAGTTCTTC
CDR3aa: CASSLEGVSGQFF

j_gene: TRBJ2-1
d_gene: .
abundance: .
v_gene: TRBV7-2
CDR3nt: TGTGCCAGCAGCTCCCGACTCCAGCGGTCGCTCAATGAGCAGTTCTTC
CDR3aa: CASSSRLQRSLNEQFF

j_gene: TRBJ1-6
d_gene: .
abundance: .
v_gene: TRBV7-3
CDR3nt: TGTGCCAGCAGCTTAGAGGCAGACCCAGTACATTCACCCCTCCACTTT
CDR3aa: CASSLEADPVHSPLHF

j_gene: TRBJ1-2
d_gene: TRBD1
abundance: .
v_gene: TRBV5-4
CDR3nt: TGTGCCAGCAGCTCTACAGGGGCCCTGGATGGCTACACCTTC
CDR3aa: CASSSTGALDGYTF

j_gene: TRBJ2-3
d_gene: .
abundance: once
v_gene: TRBV6-6
CDR3nt: TGTGCCAGCAGCTGGCGGGTTGGTACGCAGTATTTT
CDR3aa: CASSWRVGTQYF

j_gene: TRBJ1-2
d_gene: TRBD1
abundance: .
v_gene: TRBV29-1
CDR3nt: TGCAGCGTTCCCGGGACAGAAAATGGCTACACCTTC
CDR3aa: CSVPGTENGYTF

j_gene: TRBJ1-4
d_gene: TRBD1
abundance: .
v_gene: TRBV15
CDR3nt: TGTGCCACCAGCTCTCGGACAGGGGCGAATGAAAAACTGTTTTTT
CDR3aa: CATSSRTGANEKLFF

j_gene: TRBJ1-2
d_gene: .
abundance: .
v_gene: TRBV7-3
CDR3nt: TGTGCCAGCAGCTTAAGCCAGGGCGGTGGCTACACCTTC
CDR3aa: CASSLSQGGGYTF

j_gene: TRBJ2-5
d_gene: TRBD2
abundance: .
v_gene: TRBV11-2
CDR3nt: TGTGCCAGCAGCTTGACTCGACTAGCGGGAAAAGAGACCCAGTACTTC
CDR3aa: CASSLTRLAGKETQYF

j_gene: TRBJ2-7
d_gene: .
abundance: .
v_gene: TRBV5-1
CDR3nt: TGCGCCAGCAGCTTGGACTTTCAAGCCTACGAGCAGTACTTC
CDR3aa: CASSLDFQAYEQYF

j_gene: TRBJ2-3
d_gene: TRBD2
abundance: .
v_gene: TRBV5-1
CDR3nt: TGCGCCAGCAGCGTACTAGCGGGAGGAGATACGCAGTATTTT
CDR3aa: CASSVLAGGDTQYF

j_gene: TRBJ1-5
d_gene: .
abundance: .
v_gene: TRBV19
CDR3nt: TGTGCCAGTAGTATAGGGGGGGCGCGTAATCAGCCCCAGCATTTT
CDR3aa: CASSIGGARNQPQHF